The rows below give T cell receptor beta chains drawn from one sample of a study of T-cell reconstitution after alpha-beta-depleted transplantation in children. TCRdb reanalysed the PCR reads using MiXCR and keeps one entry per CDR3 protein. The profile shows over 85,000 distinct CDR3 sequences, around a tenth of them singletons. The sequencing here drew on PBMCs from the stem cell graft donor, taken from the stem cell graft. The receptors originated from a human donor who donated a stem cell graft to a child with acute lymphoblastic leukemia. The CDR3 runs from the conserved cysteine through the conserved F or W. Fields, in order: clone size, CDR3 length, D gene, J gene, V gene, CDR3 protein, CDR3 DNA. D genes are given only for firm matches. Clone sizes are given selectively: once, few, many, or a class where the clone is expanded.

abundance: many; len: 17; d_gene: -; j_gene: TRBJ2-3; v_gene: TRBV5-1; CDR3aa: CASSLVALMGDADTQYF; CDR3nt: TGCGCCAGCAGCTTGGTGGCCCTCATGGGGGACGCAGATACGCAGTATTTT
abundance: many; len: 16; d_gene: -; j_gene: TRBJ1-4; v_gene: TRBV7-2; CDR3aa: CASSLERMGTNEKLFF; CDR3nt: TGTGCCAGCAGCTTAGAACGGATGGGGACTAATGAAAAACTGTTTTTT
abundance: many; len: 12; d_gene: -; j_gene: TRBJ2-1; v_gene: TRBV29-1; CDR3aa: CSVDGFNNEQFF; CDR3nt: TGCAGCGTTGATGGCTTCAACAATGAGCAGTTCTTC
abundance: many; len: 15; d_gene: TRBD1; j_gene: TRBJ2-7; v_gene: TRBV28; CDR3aa: CASSKSGTGLNEQYF; CDR3nt: TGTGCCAGCAGCAAATCCGGGACAGGGCTCAACGAGCAGTACTTC
abundance: many; len: 16; d_gene: -; j_gene: TRBJ1-3; v_gene: TRBV4-3; CDR3aa: CASSQEGGNSGNTIYF; CDR3nt: TGCGCCAGCAGCCAAGAAGGCGGGAACTCTGGAAACACCATATATTTT
abundance: -; len: 13; d_gene: -; j_gene: TRBJ1-5; v_gene: TRBV20-1; CDR3aa: CSASPRSNQPQHF; CDR3nt: TGCAGTGCTAGCCCCAGAAGCAATCAGCCCCAGCATTTC
abundance: many; len: 14; d_gene: TRBD1; j_gene: TRBJ2-5; v_gene: TRBV6-1; CDR3aa: CASSAQGAGKTQYF; CDR3nt: TGTGCCAGCAGTGCACAGGGGGCAGGCAAGACCCAGTACTTC
abundance: many; len: 14; d_gene: -; j_gene: TRBJ1-4; v_gene: TRBV7-2; CDR3aa: CASSSDGITEKLFF; CDR3nt: TGTGCCAGCAGCTCCGACGGGATTACAGAAAAACTGTTTTTT
abundance: -; len: 16; d_gene: -; j_gene: TRBJ1-1; v_gene: TRBV15; CDR3aa: CATSRDQGGAGTEAFF; CDR3nt: TGTGCCACCAGCAGAGATCAAGGGGGGGCGGGCACTGAAGCTTTCTTT
abundance: -; len: 14; d_gene: TRBD2; j_gene: TRBJ2-7; v_gene: TRBV27; CDR3aa: CASSELSGGVEQYF; CDR3nt: TGTGCCAGCAGTGAGCTCAGCGGGGGTGTCGAGCAGTACTTC
abundance: many; len: 17; d_gene: -; j_gene: TRBJ2-2; v_gene: TRBV6-2/TRBV6-3; CDR3aa: CASSYLAGPQNTGELFF; CDR3nt: TGTGCCAGCAGTTACTTAGCAGGGCCACAGAACACCGGGGAGCTGTTTTTT
abundance: many; len: 13; d_gene: -; j_gene: TRBJ2-1; v_gene: TRBV12-3/TRBV12-4; CDR3aa: CASSLTGKNEQFF; CDR3nt: TGTGCCAGCAGTTTGACAGGCAAAAATGAGCAGTTCTTC
abundance: -; len: 15; d_gene: -; j_gene: TRBJ2-1; v_gene: TRBV19; CDR3aa: CASSIGGEPYNEQFF; CDR3nt: TGTGCCAGTAGTATAGGGGGGGAGCCCTACAATGAGCAGTTCTTC
abundance: many; len: 16; d_gene: -; j_gene: TRBJ2-1; v_gene: TRBV6-1; CDR3aa: CASIDYASSPRDEQFF; CDR3nt: TGTGCCAGCATTGATTACGCGTCTAGCCCACGGGATGAGCAGTTCTTC
abundance: many; len: 14; d_gene: -; j_gene: TRBJ2-7; v_gene: TRBV12-3/TRBV12-4; CDR3aa: CASSFKAGIYEQYF; CDR3nt: TGTGCCAGCAGTTTTAAGGCAGGGATCTACGAGCAGTACTTC